A selection of T cell receptor beta chains follows, all from one sample in a study of T cells in Graves' hyperthyroidism and ophthalmopathy. One entry per CDR3 protein, called by TCRdb with MiXCR from the multiplex PCR reads. The sample has some 460,000 distinct CDR3 sequences; 15% to 18% are singletons. Sequenced sample: blood. The receptors derive from a woman aged 18-30 years with Graves' hyperthyroidism. Both conserved end residues are part of each CDR3. Each record gives: V gene, J gene, CDR3 protein.

>TRBV27|TRBJ2-7
CASSLSWGKISYEQYF
>TRBV12-3/TRBV12-4|TRBJ2-7
CASSRGTGNSYEQYF
>TRBV10-3|TRBJ2-5
CAISEGTETQYF
>TRBV14|TRBJ2-7
CASSRYARGQGGDEQYF
>TRBV20-1|TRBJ2-3
CSARVVSSDTQYF
>TRBV6-1|TRBJ2-5
CASSGAGQGEETQYF
>TRBV7-9|TRBJ2-1
CASSLAQMGNEQFF
>TRBV5-1|TRBJ2-7
CASSIAGTAYEQYF
>TRBV7-2|TRBJ1-2
CASSLGGLGYGYTF
>TRBV11-2|TRBJ2-5
CASSSISGSQETQYF
>TRBV11-2|TRBJ2-2
CASSLGMGRMNTGELFF
>TRBV2|TRBJ2-1
CASSGHHPSYNEQFF
>TRBV6-6|TRBJ2-1
CASSYSSSGGNEQFF
>TRBV27|TRBJ1-1
CASKPARGGNTEAFF
>TRBV9|TRBJ2-5
CASSVAGTQYF
>TRBV4-1|TRBJ2-7
CASSQDNLALSYEQYF
>TRBV20-1|TRBJ2-7
CSAQSRTDYEQYF
>TRBV3-1|TRBJ2-2
CASSQGDTGELFF
>TRBV7-9|TRBJ2-1
CASSLDDRGTQFF
>TRBV2|TRBJ2-7
CASSERGGEQYF
>TRBV3-1|TRBJ2-7
CASSQGGLEREQYF
>TRBV19|TRBJ1-2
CASSPTPFGYTF
>TRBV30|TRBJ2-7
CAWTRTDRPYEQYF
>TRBV5-1|TRBJ2-3
CASSLTGLAGDGTDTQYF
>TRBV5-1|TRBJ1-1
CASASGTGVKIAEAFF
>TRBV7-7|TRBJ2-3
CASSLGVAGERLDTQYF
>TRBV29-1|TRBJ2-7
CSVQEGAYEQYF
>TRBV20-1|TRBJ1-3
CSARDAGGYGNTIYF
>TRBV30|TRBJ2-2
CAWSLGLAGELFF
>TRBV5-1|TRBJ1-4
CASSDREGSEKLFF
>TRBV28|TRBJ1-2
CASSLASLGYGYTF